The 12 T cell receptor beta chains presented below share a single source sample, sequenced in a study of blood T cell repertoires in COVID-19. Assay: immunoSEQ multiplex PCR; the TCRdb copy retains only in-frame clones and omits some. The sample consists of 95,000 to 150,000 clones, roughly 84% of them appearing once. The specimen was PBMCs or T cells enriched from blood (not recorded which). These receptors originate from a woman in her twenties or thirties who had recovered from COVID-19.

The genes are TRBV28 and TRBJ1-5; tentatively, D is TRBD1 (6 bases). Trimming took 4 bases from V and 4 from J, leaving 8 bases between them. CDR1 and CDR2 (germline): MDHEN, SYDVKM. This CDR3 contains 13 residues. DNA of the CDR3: TGTGCCAGCAGTTACAGGGCTAATCAGCCCCAGCATTTT. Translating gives CASSYRANQPQHF.

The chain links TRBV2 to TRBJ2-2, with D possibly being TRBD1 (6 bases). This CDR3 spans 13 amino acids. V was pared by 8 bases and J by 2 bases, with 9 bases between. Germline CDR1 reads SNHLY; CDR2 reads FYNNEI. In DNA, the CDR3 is TGTGCCAGCGGGACATTCAACACCGGGGAGCTGTTTTTT. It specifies CASGTFNTGELFF.

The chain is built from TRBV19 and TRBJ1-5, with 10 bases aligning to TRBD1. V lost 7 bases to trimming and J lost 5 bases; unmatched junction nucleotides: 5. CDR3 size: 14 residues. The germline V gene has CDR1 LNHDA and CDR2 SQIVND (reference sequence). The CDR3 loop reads CASIDRGPDQPQHF. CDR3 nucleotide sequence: TGTGCCAGTATCGACAGGGGGCCGGATCAGCCCCAGCATTTT.

The CDR3 DNA sequence: TGTGCCAGCAGCTTGGGATTAGCGGAAATAACCACAGATACGCAGTATTTT. Its protein is CASSLGLAEITTDTQYF. The chain is built from TRBV5-4 and TRBJ2-3; possible D gene TRBD2, 6 bases. The CDR3 sequence is 17 residues long. Germline CDR1 and CDR2: SGHNT and YYREEE (reference sequence). The V end lost 0 bases, the J end lost 2 bases, and 16 bases lay between the germline ends.

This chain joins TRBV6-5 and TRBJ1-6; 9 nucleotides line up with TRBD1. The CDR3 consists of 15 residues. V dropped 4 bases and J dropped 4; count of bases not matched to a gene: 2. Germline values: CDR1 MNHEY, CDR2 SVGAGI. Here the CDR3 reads CASSLQGAYNSPLHF. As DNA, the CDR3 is TGTGCCAGCAGTTTACAGGGGGCTTATAATTCACCCCTCCACTTT.

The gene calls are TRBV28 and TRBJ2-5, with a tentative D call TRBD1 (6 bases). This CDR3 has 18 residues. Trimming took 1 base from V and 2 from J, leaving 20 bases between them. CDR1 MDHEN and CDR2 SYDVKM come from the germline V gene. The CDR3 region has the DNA TGTGCCAGCAGTTTATCCTTGGATTCGGACAGCCCTCAAGAGACCCAGTACTTC. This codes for CASSLSLDSDSPQETQYF.

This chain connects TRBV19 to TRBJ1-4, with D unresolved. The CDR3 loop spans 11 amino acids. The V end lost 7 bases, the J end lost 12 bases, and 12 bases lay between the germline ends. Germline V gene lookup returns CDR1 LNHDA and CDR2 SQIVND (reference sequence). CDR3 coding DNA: TGTGCCAGTAACGAGGATGCGGAACTGTTTTTT. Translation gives CASNEDAELFF.

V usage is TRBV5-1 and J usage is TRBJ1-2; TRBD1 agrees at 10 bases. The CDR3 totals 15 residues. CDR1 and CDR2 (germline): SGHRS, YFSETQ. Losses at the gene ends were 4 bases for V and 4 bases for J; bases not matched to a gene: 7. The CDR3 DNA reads TGCGCCAGCAGCGTTAGGGACAGGGGAGGCTATGGCTACACCTTC. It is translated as CASSVRDRGGYGYTF.

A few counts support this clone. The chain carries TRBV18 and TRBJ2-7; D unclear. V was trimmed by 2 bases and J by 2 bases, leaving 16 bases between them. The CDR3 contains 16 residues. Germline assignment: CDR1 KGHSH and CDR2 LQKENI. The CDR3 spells CASSPSVQVQTYEQYF. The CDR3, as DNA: TGTGCCAGCTCACCAAGTGTCCAGGTCCAGACCTACGAGCAGTACTTC. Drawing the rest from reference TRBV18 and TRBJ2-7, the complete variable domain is NAGVMQNPRHLVRRRGQEARLRCSPMKGHSHVYWYRQLPEEGLKFMVYLQKENIIDESGMPKERFSAEFPKEGPSILRIQQVVRGDSAAYFCASSPSVQVQTYEQYFGPGTRLTVT.

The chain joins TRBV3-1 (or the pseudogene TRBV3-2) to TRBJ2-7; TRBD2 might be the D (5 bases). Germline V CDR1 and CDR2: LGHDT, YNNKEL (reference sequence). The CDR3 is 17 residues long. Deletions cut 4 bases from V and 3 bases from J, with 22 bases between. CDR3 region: CASSRWPRGRSYYEQYF. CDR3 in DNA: TGTGCCAGCAGCCGATGGCCTCGAGGGCGTTCATACTACGAGCAGTACTTC.

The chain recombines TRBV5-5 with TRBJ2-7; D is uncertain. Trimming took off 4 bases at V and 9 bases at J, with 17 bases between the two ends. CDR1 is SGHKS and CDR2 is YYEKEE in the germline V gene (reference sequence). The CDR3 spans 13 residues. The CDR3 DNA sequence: TGTGCCAGCAGCCCCGGCGGTGTATCGTGGCAGTACTTC. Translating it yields CASSPGGVSWQYF.

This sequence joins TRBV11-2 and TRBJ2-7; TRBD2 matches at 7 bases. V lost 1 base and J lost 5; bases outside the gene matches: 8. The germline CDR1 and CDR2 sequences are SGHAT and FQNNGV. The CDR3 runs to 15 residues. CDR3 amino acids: CASSLAGAGVHEQYF. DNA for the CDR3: TGTGCCAGCAGCTTAGCGGGTGCGGGGGTACACGAGCAGTACTTC.